This is a list of T cell receptor beta chains from one sample in a study of blood T cell repertoires in COVID-19. Only in-frame clones appear in the TCRdb table, and some are missing; sequencing was by immunoSEQ multiplex PCR. The repertoire holds around 300,000 clones, with over 80% as singletons. The sequenced material came from peripheral blood. Receptors originate from a woman in her 50s with COVID-19, enrolled during active disease. CDR3s include the opening cysteine and the closing phenylalanine or tryptophan. The D gene is left open where the match is weak. Expanded clones get a size class; other rows say once, few or many, or leave the size out.

length	V	size	J	D	DNA	CDR3
13	TRBV7-2	.	TRBJ1-1	.	TGTGCCAGCAGCTTTCAGGCGTACACTGAAGCTTTCTTT	CASSFQAYTEAFF
15	TRBV18	.	TRBJ2-3	TRBD2	TGTGCCAGCTCGAGACTAGCGGGAGATCTAGATACGCAGTATTTT	CASSRLAGDLDTQYF
16	TRBV5-4	.	TRBJ1-6	.	TGTGCCAGCAGCGTAGGAGGGAGCTCCTATAATTCACCCCTCCACTTT	CASSVGGSSYNSPLHF
15	TRBV5-8	.	TRBJ2-1	TRBD1	TGTGCCAGCCGTCGGACAGGCTTGACCTACAATGAGCAGTTCTTC	CASRRTGLTYNEQFF
16	TRBV30	.	TRBJ1-1	.	TGTGCCTGGAGTGTTTTGGGCTCGGCTCCGAACACTGAAGCTTTCTTT	CAWSVLGSAPNTEAFF
16	TRBV28	.	TRBJ1-5	TRBD1	TGTGCCAGCAGCCCCCTTGGACAGGGGGCTAATCAGCCCCAGCATTTT	CASSPLGQGANQPQHF
18	TRBV10-1	.	TRBJ1-4	.	TGCGCCAGCAGTGACCGACAGGTTCGGGCTCCGGTGGGGGAAAAACTGTTTTTT	CASSDRQVRAPVGEKLFF
17	TRBV11-3	.	TRBJ2-7	TRBD1	TGTGCCAGCAGCCCCAAGACAGGGCAATCCCCCAATTACGAGCAGTACTTC	CASSPKTGQSPNYEQYF
17	TRBV29-1	.	TRBJ2-2	TRBD2	TGCAGCGTTGAAGATCCGCCTCTAGCGGAGAACACCGGGGAGCTGTTTTTT	CSVEDPPLAENTGELFF
14	TRBV3-1/TRBV3-2	.	TRBJ2-1	.	TGTGCCAGCAGCCGCAGAGAGGCCTACAATGAGCAGTTCTTC	CASSRREAYNEQFF
16	TRBV9	.	TRBJ2-3	TRBD2	TGTGCCAGCAGCGTAAGGGCTAGCGGGACGACAGATACGCAGTATTTT	CASSVRASGTTDTQYF
12	TRBV3-1/TRBV3-2	.	TRBJ1-1	.	TGTGCCAGCAGCCAAGCCGGGACAGAAGCTTTCTTT	CASSQAGTEAFF
13	TRBV25-1	.	TRBJ2-7	.	TGTGCCAGCCAGCCTACTAGTTCCTACGAGCAGTACTTC	CASQPTSSYEQYF
15	TRBV6-2/TRBV6-3	.	TRBJ1-1	.	TGTGCCAGCAGTTACTCGGCGGGTGTGAACACTGAAGCTTTCTTT	CASSYSAGVNTEAFF
15	TRBV28	once	TRBJ2-7	TRBD2	TGTGCCAGCAGTTTAGCGGGAGGGGCTCCCTACGAGCAGTACTTC	CASSLAGGAPYEQYF
14	TRBV5-1	.	TRBJ1-4	.	TGCGCCAGCAGCCTAGGGACATCTAATGAAAAACTGTTTTTT	CASSLGTSNEKLFF
14	TRBV13	.	TRBJ2-7	.	TGTGCCAGCAGCCTCTGGACGCCGGGAAGCGAGCAGTACTTC	CASSLWTPGSEQYF
14	TRBV5-1	.	TRBJ2-7	TRBD1	TGCGCCAGCAGCTTGACAGGGGATAACTACGAGCAGTACTTC	CASSLTGDNYEQYF
16	TRBV18	once	TRBJ1-5	.	TGTGCCAGCTCACTAGTGGGGGGTTCGAGCAATCAGCCCCAGCATTTT	CASSLVGGSSNQPQHF
15	TRBV6-6	.	TRBJ2-7	TRBD2	TGTGCCAGCGCGAATTTAGCGGGAGGGGCCTACGAGCAGTACTTC	CASANLAGGAYEQYF
13	TRBV7-9	.	TRBJ1-5	.	TGTGCCAGCAGCTCCGTCAGCAATCAGCCCCAGCATTTT	CASSSVSNQPQHF
14	TRBV5-1	.	TRBJ2-3	.	TGCGCCAGCAGCCCGCTAAACCCCACAGATACGCAGTATTTT	CASSPLNPTDTQYF
16	TRBV11-2	many	TRBJ2-3	.	TGTGCCAGCAGCCGGGGAAGTAGCGGGACAGCAGATACGCAGTATTTT	CASSRGSSGTADTQYF
14	TRBV7-2	.	TRBJ2-2	.	TGTGCCAGCAGCTCTTTCGCGAACACCGGGGAGCTGTTTTTT	CASSSFANTGELFF